These T cell receptor beta chains were read from a single sample in a study of T cells in Graves' hyperthyroidism and ophthalmopathy. TCRdb re-analysed the multiplex PCR reads in MiXCR, keeping a single row per CDR3 protein. The sample has approximately 400,000 distinct CDR3 sequences, around 25% seen once; the top ten hold 73%. Sequenced input: blood. Every receptor here comes from a man over 45 with Graves' hyperthyroidism. Each CDR3 is given with its conserved first and last residue. A D gene is named only where the DNA matches it firmly. Only part of the rows carry a size: once, few, many, or a class if the clone is expanded.

TRBD2	TRBV19	TRBJ2-2	-	TGTGCCAGTACCATGCGGGGGGACAACACCGGGGAGCTGTTTTTT	CASTMRGDNTGELFF
-	TRBV6-9	TRBJ1-3	-	TGTGCCAGCAGTTACAGACCCCCCAGGGCTTACTCTGGAAACACCATATATTTT	CASSYRPPRAYSGNTIYF
-	TRBV12-3/TRBV12-4	TRBJ2-4	-	TGTGCCAGCACCTGGTTCGGCTCCCAGAACAAAAACATTCAGTACTTC	CASTWFGSQNKNIQYF
-	TRBV5-1	TRBJ1-1	few	TGCGCCAGCAGCCCGCTGACAGGAGTAAACACTGAAGCTTTCTTT	CASSPLTGVNTEAFF
-	TRBV27	TRBJ2-2	many	TGTGCCAGCAGTTCGGAACTAGCCAACACCGGGGAGCTGTTTTTT	CASSSELANTGELFF
TRBD2	TRBV6-1	TRBJ2-7	many	TGTGCCAGCAGTGCGACTAGCGGGGCCTACGAGCAGTACTTC	CASSATSGAYEQYF
-	TRBV28	TRBJ1-1	many	TGTGCCAGCAGTTTCGGGGGCGGCACTGAAGCTTTCTTT	CASSFGGGTEAFF
TRBD1	TRBV10-1	TRBJ1-4	few	TGCGCCAGCAGTGAGTCGGGGACAGGACGAAGCGAAAAACTGTTTTTT	CASSESGTGRSEKLFF
TRBD1	TRBV12-3/TRBV12-4	TRBJ1-5	-	TGTGCCAGCAGCCCCCGGGACAGGGACGGCCAGCATTTT	CASSPRDRDGQHF
TRBD2	TRBV20-1	TRBJ2-7	-	TGCAGTGCTATGAAGCGGGAGGGTTCCTACGAGCAGTACTTC	CSAMKREGSYEQYF
-	TRBV5-1	TRBJ1-5	-	TGCGCCAGCAGCTTGGCGGGTGCCAATCAGCCCCAGCATTTT	CASSLAGANQPQHF
-	TRBV6-1	TRBJ1-4	-	TGTGCCAGCAGTGAAATGGACCGGGTACTAGAAAAACTGTTTTTT	CASSEMDRVLEKLFF
-	TRBV19	TRBJ2-3	-	TGTGCCACAGAGGGAGACAGCACAGATACGCAGTATTTT	CATEGDSTDTQYF
TRBD2	TRBV11-3	TRBJ2-1	-	TGTGCCAGCAGCTTATGGACTAGCGGGAACTCCTACAATGAGCAGTTCTTC	CASSLWTSGNSYNEQFF
TRBD2	TRBV5-1	TRBJ2-3	-	TGCGCCAGCAGCTTGGGCGGGACTATAGGCACAGATACGCAGTATTTT	CASSLGGTIGTDTQYF
TRBD1	TRBV11-2	TRBJ1-2	-	TGTGCCAGCAGCTTAGGAGTTAACAGGGGGACTGAGGGCTGCACCTTC	CASSLGVNRGTEGCTF
TRBD2	TRBV20-1	TRBJ2-7	few	TGCAGTGCTAGAGGGACTAGAGGCGGCATACGAGGGGAGCAGTACTTC	CSARGTRGGIRGEQYF
-	TRBV10-3	TRBJ2-1	many	TGTGCCATCAGTGGCGGAAACTCCTACAATGAGCAGTTCTTC	CAISGGNSYNEQFF
-	TRBV19	TRBJ2-1	-	TGTGCCAGCTCCTGGGATCTTTACAATGAGCAGTTCTTC	CASSWDLYNEQFF
-	TRBV28	TRBJ2-7	many	TGTGCCAGCAGTTTCCAGAGCGACGAGCAGTACTTC	CASSFQSDEQYF
TRBD1	TRBV28	TRBJ2-1	many	TGTGCCAGCAGTCCCGCCGACAGGGCGGGCTACAATGAGCAGTTCTTC	CASSPADRAGYNEQFF
TRBD1	TRBV3-1	TRBJ1-1	many	TGTGCCAGCAGCCTCGGACAGGCGCGGAACACTGAAGCTTTCTTT	CASSLGQARNTEAFF
TRBD1	TRBV28	TRBJ2-7	-	TGTGCCAGCAGTTTACAGGGGGCACAAGAGCAGTACTTC	CASSLQGAQEQYF
-	TRBV20-1	TRBJ2-7	once	TGCAGTGCTAATGCGGGAAACTACGAGCAGTACTTC	CSANAGNYEQYF
TRBD2	TRBV20-1	TRBJ2-5	few	TGCAGTGCTAGAGCCGGGACTAGCGGGAGTCGAGAGACCCAGTACTTC	CSARAGTSGSRETQYF
-	TRBV28	TRBJ1-1	-	TGTGCCAGCAGAGGTTGGGGCAGTAACACTGAAGCTTTCTTT	CASRGWGSNTEAFF
-	TRBV12-3/TRBV12-4	TRBJ2-1	many	TGTGCCAGCAGTTTGGCTAGGGGTACATATGAGCAGTTCTTC	CASSLARGTYEQFF
-	TRBV11-1	TRBJ2-1	many	TGTGCCAGCAGCTTAGTCGGGCTAGTCGGTGAGCAGTTCTTC	CASSLVGLVGEQFF
-	TRBV7-9	TRBJ1-4	-	TGTGCCAGCAGCACTAGGGACAAAGCAACTAATGAAAAACTGTTTTTT	CASSTRDKATNEKLFF
-	TRBV7-3	TRBJ2-2	once	TGTGCCAGCCGGGACCTTTCCCCCACCGGGGAGCTGTTTTTT	CASRDLSPTGELFF
-	TRBV20-1	TRBJ2-3	-	TGCAGTGCGACGCAGGAGGGAGCGACAGATACGCAGTATTTT	CSATQEGATDTQYF
TRBD2	TRBV4-1	TRBJ2-1	-	TGCGCCAGCAGCCATGGGACTAGCGGGCTGAGCTCCTACAATGAGCAGTTCTTC	CASSHGTSGLSSYNEQFF
TRBD1	TRBV5-1	TRBJ2-3	-	TGCGCCAGCAGCCAGGACAGGGGGGCCACAGATACGCAGTATTTT	CASSQDRGATDTQYF
-	TRBV4-2	TRBJ1-2	-	TGTGCCAGCAGCCAAGAGGGGGCGCCTAACTATGGCTACACCTTC	CASSQEGAPNYGYTF
-	TRBV2	TRBJ2-1	many	TGTGCCAGCGCACTAACGGGTTTCGGCTCCTACAATGAGCAGTTCTTC	CASALTGFGSYNEQFF
TRBD1	TRBV29-1	TRBJ1-2	-	TGCAGCGTGAGCATACCGGGACAGGGAAACTATGGCTACACCTTC	CSVSIPGQGNYGYTF
-	TRBV28	TRBJ2-1	many	TGTGCCAGCAGTTCCTCTTTAGCCGCGACCTACAATGAGCAGTTCTTC	CASSSSLAATYNEQFF
TRBD2	TRBV5-4	TRBJ2-5	-	TGTGCCAGCAGCTTAGCGGGAGAGCGGGAGACCCAGTACTTC	CASSLAGERETQYF
-	TRBV18	TRBJ2-7	-	TGTGCCAGCTCACCGGGGGGGGCCCGCTCCTACGAGCAGTACTTC	CASSPGGARSYEQYF
-	TRBV20-1	TRBJ2-5	-	TGCAGTGCTAGTCACCCCGTGATAGCGGACAAAGAGACCCAGTACTTC	CSASHPVIADKETQYF
-	TRBV20-1	TRBJ2-1	-	TGCAGTGCTAGACAGTCCGACAATGAGCAGTTCTTC	CSARQSDNEQFF
-	TRBV7-2	TRBJ1-5	-	TGTGCCAGCCGACGAGGGGGGCGAACGGGCGGGGGACCCCAGCATTTT	CASRRGGRTGGGPQHF
TRBD1	TRBV24-1	TRBJ2-3	few	TGTGCCACCAGTGACCCCGGGACAGGGCTCACAGATACGCAGTATTTT	CATSDPGTGLTDTQYF
-	TRBV7-9	TRBJ2-7	few	TGTGCCAGCAGCCTAGAGGGTTTAGCGAAATCCTACGAGCAGTACTTC	CASSLEGLAKSYEQYF
TRBD1	TRBV29-1	TRBJ1-1	many	TGCAGCGTCGTGGGACAGAAAGAAGCTTTCTTT	CSVVGQKEAFF
TRBD2	TRBV7-2	TRBJ2-1	few	TGTGCCAGCAGTGAGCGGACTAGCGGGAGGGCCGCATCTGAGCAGTTCTTC	CASSERTSGRAASEQFF
TRBD2	TRBV9	TRBJ2-7	-	TGTGCCAGCAGCGTAAATGGGGGGGGCTACGAGCAGTACTTC	CASSVNGGGYEQYF
TRBD1	TRBV5-4	TRBJ2-2	-	TGTGCCAGCAGATCCGACAGGGTTGGCACCGGGGAGCTGTTTTTT	CASRSDRVGTGELFF
-	TRBV6-5	TRBJ2-7	few	TGTGCCAGCAGTTACACACTAAGGACCTACGAGCAGTACTTC	CASSYTLRTYEQYF
TRBD2	TRBV20-1	TRBJ2-3	-	TGCAGTGGGATCAGCGGGAGGGCCACAGATACGCAGTATTTT	CSGISGRATDTQYF
TRBD2	TRBV7-3	TRBJ2-1	-	TGTGCCAGCAGCTTAGCACCGACTAGCGGGAGGGCCGGGTACAATGAGCAGTTCTTC	CASSLAPTSGRAGYNEQFF
TRBD1	TRBV3-1	TRBJ1-1	many	TGTGCCAGCAGCCAAGGACTCGGGACAGGGGGCGCGGTCGGAGATGAAGCTTTCTTT	CASSQGLGTGGAVGDEAFF
TRBD1	TRBV29-1	TRBJ1-2	-	TGCAGCGTCGACCTTCCCCGACAGGGCAACTATGGCTACACCTTC	CSVDLPRQGNYGYTF
-	TRBV5-6	TRBJ2-3	few	TGTGCCAGCAGCTTGGGGAGCTCAGATACGCAGTATTTT	CASSLGSSDTQYF
-	TRBV27	TRBJ1-6	-	TGTGCCAGCAGTTTATTCGGACCTAATTCACCCCTCCACTTT	CASSLFGPNSPLHF